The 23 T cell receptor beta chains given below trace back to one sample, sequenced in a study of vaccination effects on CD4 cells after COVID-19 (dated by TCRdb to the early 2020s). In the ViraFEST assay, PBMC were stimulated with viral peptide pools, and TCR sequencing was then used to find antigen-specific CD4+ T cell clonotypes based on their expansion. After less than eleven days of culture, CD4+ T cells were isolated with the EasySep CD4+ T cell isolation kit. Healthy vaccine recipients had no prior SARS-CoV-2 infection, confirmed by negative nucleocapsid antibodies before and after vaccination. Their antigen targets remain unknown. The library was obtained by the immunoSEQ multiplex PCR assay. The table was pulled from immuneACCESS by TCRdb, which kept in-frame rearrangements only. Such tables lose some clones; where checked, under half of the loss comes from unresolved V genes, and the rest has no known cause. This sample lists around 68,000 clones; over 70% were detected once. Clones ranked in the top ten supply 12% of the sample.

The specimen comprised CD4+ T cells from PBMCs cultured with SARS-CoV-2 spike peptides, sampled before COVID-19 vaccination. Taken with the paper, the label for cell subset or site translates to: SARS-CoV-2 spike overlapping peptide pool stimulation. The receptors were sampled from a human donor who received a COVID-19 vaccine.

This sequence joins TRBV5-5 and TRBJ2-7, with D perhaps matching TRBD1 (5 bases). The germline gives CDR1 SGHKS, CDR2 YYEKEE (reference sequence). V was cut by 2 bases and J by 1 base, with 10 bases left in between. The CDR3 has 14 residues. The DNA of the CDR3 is TGTGCCAGCAGCTTTATGGGGCAGTCCTACGAGCAGTACGTC. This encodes CASSFMGQSYEQYV.

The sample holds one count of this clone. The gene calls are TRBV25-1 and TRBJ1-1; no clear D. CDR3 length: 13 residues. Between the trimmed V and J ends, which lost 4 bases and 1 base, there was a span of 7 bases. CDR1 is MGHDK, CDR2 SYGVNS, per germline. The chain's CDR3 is CASSVSQNTEAFF. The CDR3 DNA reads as TGTGCCAGCAGTGTGTCACAGAACACTGAAGCTTTCTTT.

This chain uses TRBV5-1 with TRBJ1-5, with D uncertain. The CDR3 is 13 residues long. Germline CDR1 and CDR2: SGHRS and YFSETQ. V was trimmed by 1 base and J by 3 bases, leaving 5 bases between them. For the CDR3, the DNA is TGCGCCAGCAGCTTGTCCGCCAATCAGCCCCAGCATTTT. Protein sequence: CASSLSANQPQHF.

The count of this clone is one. The CDR3 here is CASSLVDGEQYV. As DNA, the CDR3 is TGTGCCAGCAGCTTGGTGGATGGCGAGCAGTACGTC. This sequence joins TRBV5-6 and TRBJ2-7, with D uncertain. Germline loops: CDR1 SGHDT, CDR2 YYEEEE. The CDR3 covers 12 residues. V was trimmed by 0 bases and J by 6 bases, leaving 7 bases between them.

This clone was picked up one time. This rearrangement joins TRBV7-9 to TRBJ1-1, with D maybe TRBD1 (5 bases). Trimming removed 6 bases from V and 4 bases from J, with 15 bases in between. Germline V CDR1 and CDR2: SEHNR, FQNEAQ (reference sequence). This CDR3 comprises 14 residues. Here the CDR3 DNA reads TGTGCCAGCAGTCAATTGGGGGAGGGCACTGAAGCTTTCTTT. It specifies CASSQLGEGTEAFF.

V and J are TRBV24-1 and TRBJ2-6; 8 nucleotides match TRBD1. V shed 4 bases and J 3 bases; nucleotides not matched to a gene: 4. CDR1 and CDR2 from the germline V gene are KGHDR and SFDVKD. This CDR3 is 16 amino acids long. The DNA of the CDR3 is TGTGCCACCAGTGAACCAGGGGGCGATGGGGCCAACGTCCTGACTTTC. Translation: CATSEPGGDGANVLTF.

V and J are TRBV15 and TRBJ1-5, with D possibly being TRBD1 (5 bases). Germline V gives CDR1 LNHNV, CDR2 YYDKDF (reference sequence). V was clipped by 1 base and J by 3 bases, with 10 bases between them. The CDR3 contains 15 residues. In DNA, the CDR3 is TGTGCCACCAGCAGAGCGTCGACAGCCAATCAGCCCCAGCATTTT. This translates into CATSRASTANQPQHF.

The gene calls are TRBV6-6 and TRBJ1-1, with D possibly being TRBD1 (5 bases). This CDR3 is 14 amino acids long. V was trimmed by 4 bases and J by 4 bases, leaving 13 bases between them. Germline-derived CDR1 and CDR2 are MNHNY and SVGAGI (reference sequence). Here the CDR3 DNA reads TGTGCCAGCAGTTGGGGGTTTCGGGGCACTGAAGCTTTCTTT. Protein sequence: CASSWGFRGTEAFF.

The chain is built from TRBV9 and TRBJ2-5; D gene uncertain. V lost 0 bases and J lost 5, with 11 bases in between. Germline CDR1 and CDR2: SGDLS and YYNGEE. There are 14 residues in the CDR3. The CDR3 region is CASSVAVGLETQYF. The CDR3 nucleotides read TGTGCCAGCAGCGTAGCCGTCGGGCTGGAGACCCAGTACTTC.

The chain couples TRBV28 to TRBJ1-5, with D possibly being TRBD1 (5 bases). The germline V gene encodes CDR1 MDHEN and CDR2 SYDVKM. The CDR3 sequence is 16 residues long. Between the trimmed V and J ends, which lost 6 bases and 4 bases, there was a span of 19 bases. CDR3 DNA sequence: TGTGCCAGCAGCGCCCTGTTAGGAAGGGGAAATCAGCCCCAGCATTTT. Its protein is CASSALLGRGNQPQHF.

The CDR3 DNA is TGTGCCGGGGGACAGGGCCCCGAGGAGACCCAGTACTTC. As protein: CAGGQGPEETQYF. J is TRBJ2-5 and V is TRBV15; 9 bases match TRBD1. V gave up 11 bases and J gave up 5 bases; unmatched junction bases: 9. This CDR3 is built from 13 residues. The germline V gene encodes CDR1 LNHNV and CDR2 YYDKDF (reference sequence).

CDR3 sequence reads: CASSVSGGPETQYF. CDR3 coding DNA: TGTGCCAGCAGCGTATCAGGAGGGCCCGAGACCCAGTACTTC. The chain carries TRBV9 and TRBJ2-5; D is perhaps TRBD2 (6 bases). V was pared by 1 base and J by 5 bases, with 12 bases between. This CDR3 is built from 14 residues. The V gene's germline CDR1 is SGDLS and CDR2 YYNGEE. The complete variable domain, with remaining parts taken from reference TRBV9 and TRBJ2-5, reads DSGVTQTPKHLITATGQRVTLRCSPRSGDLSVYWYQQSLDQGLQFLIQYYNGEERAKGNILERFSAQQFPDLHSELNLSSLELGDSALYFCASSVSGGPETQYFGPGTRLLVL.

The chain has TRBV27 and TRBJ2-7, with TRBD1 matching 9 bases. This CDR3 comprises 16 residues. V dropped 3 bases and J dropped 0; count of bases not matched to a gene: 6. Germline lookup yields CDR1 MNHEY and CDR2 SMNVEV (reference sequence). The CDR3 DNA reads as TGTGCCAGCAGTTTGTCCGGGACAGGGCTCTCCTACGAGCAGTACGTC. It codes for CASSLSGTGLSYEQYV.

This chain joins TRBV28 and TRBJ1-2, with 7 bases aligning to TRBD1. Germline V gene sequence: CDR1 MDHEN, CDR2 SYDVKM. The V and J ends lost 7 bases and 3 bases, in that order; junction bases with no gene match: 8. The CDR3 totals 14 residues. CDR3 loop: CASNPRGGDYGYTF. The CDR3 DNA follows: TGTGCCAGCAACCCCAGGGGGGGTGACTATGGCTACACCTTC.

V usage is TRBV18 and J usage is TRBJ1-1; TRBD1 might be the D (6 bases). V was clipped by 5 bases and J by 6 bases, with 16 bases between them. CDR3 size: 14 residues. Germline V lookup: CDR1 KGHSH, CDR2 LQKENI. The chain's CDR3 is CASSSSQGTPEAFF. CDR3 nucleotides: TGTGCCAGCTCATCATCACAGGGTACCCCTGAAGCTTTCTTT.

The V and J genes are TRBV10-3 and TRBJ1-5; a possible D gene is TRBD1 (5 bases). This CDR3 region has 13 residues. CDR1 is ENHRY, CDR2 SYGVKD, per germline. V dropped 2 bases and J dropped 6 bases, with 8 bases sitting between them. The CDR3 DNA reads TGTGCCATCAGTGAGGGGGCAAGTCAGCCCCAGCATTTT. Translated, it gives CAISEGASQPQHF.

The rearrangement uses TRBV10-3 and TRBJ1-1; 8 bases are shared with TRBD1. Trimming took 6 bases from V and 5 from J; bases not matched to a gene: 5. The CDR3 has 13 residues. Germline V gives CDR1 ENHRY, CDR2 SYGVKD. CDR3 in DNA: TGTGCCATCAGGACGACAGGGGATACTGAAGCTTTCTTT. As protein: CAIRTTGDTEAFF.

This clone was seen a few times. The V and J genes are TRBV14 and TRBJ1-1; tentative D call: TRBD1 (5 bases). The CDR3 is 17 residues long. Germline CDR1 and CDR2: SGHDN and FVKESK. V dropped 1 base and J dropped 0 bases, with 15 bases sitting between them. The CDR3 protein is CASSQAGLRQMNTEAFF. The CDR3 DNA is TGTGCCAGCAGCCAAGCAGGATTGCGACAGATGAACACTGAAGCTTTCTTT.

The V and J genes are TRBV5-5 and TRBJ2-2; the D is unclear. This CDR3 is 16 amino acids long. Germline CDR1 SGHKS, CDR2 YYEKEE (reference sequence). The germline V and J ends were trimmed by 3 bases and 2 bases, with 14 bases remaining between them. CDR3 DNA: TGTGCCAGCAGCTCCCCGGCACAGATAAACACCGGGGAGCTGTTTTTT. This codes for CASSSPAQINTGELFF.

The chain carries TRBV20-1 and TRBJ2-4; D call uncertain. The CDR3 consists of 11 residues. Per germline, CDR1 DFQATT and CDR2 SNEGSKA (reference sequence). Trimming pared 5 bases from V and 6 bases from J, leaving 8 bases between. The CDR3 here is CSALSRNIQYF. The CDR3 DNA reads TGCAGTGCTTTAAGTAGAAACATTCAGTACTTC.

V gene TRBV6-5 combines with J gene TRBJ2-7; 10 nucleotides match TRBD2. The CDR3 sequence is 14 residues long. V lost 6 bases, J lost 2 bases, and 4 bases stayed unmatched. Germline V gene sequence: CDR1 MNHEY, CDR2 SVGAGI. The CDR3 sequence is CASRRLAGTYEQYV. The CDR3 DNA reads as TGTGCCAGCAGACGACTAGCGGGTACCTACGAGCAGTACGTC.

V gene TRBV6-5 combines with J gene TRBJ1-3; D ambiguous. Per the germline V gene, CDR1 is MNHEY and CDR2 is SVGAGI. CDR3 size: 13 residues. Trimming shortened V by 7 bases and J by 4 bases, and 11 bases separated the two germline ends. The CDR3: CASTRGEGNTIYF. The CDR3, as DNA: TGTGCCAGCACCCGAGGTGAGGGAAACACCATATATTTT.

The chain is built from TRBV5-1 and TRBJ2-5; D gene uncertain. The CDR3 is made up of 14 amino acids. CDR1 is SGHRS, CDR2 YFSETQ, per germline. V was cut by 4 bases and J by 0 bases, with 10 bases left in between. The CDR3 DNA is TGCGCCAGCAGCGAAAGGGTTGACCAAGAGACCCAGTACTTC. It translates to CASSERVDQETQYF.